The rows below give T cell receptor beta chains drawn from one sample of a study of T-cell reconstitution after alpha-beta-depleted transplantation in children. Each CDR3 protein gets one entry after TCRdb re-called the PCR reads with MiXCR. The table includes hundreds of thousands of distinct CDR3 sequences, roughly 18% detected once. Sequencing was performed on PBMCs from the stem cell graft donor, taken from the stem cell graft. The receptor source for this set is a human donor who donated a stem cell graft to a child with acute lymphoblastic leukemia. The CDR3 runs from the conserved cysteine through the conserved F or W. Fields, in order: clone size, V gene, D gene, J gene, CDR3 protein, CDR3 DNA. A D gene is named only where the DNA matches it firmly. Some rows mark clone size as missing; the rest say once, few, many or name a class of expanded clone.

abundance: many; v_gene: TRBV18; d_gene: .; j_gene: TRBJ2-3; CDR3aa: CASSPNVADTQYF; CDR3nt: TGTGCCAGCTCACCTAATGTGGCAGATACGCAGTATTTT
abundance: .; v_gene: TRBV29-1; d_gene: .; j_gene: TRBJ2-7; CDR3aa: CSVYAYEQYF; CDR3nt: TGCAGCGTTTACGCCTACGAGCAGTACTTC
abundance: few; v_gene: TRBV27; d_gene: TRBD2; j_gene: TRBJ2-2; CDR3aa: CASSFLVAGGRGTGELFF; CDR3nt: TGTGCCAGCAGTTTCCTGGTAGCGGGAGGCCGGGGGACCGGGGAGCTGTTTTTT
abundance: .; v_gene: TRBV29-1; d_gene: .; j_gene: TRBJ1-1; CDR3aa: CSVEDLSGVNTEAFF; CDR3nt: TGCAGCGTTGAAGATCTGTCAGGGGTGAACACTGAAGCTTTCTTT
abundance: few; v_gene: TRBV25-1; d_gene: .; j_gene: TRBJ1-1; CDR3aa: CASSEPSTGRRLAFF; CDR3nt: TGTGCCAGCAGTGAGCCTTCGACAGGCCGTCGGTTAGCTTTCTTT
abundance: few; v_gene: TRBV27; d_gene: .; j_gene: TRBJ2-3; CDR3aa: CASKPPDRTDTQYF; CDR3nt: TGTGCCAGCAAACCCCCCGACAGGACAGATACGCAGTATTTT
abundance: .; v_gene: TRBV4-1; d_gene: TRBD2; j_gene: TRBJ2-2; CDR3aa: CASSHGLVRLAWSTGELFF; CDR3nt: TGCGCCAGCAGCCATGGCCTCGTTAGACTAGCGTGGAGCACCGGGGAGCTGTTTTTT
abundance: few; v_gene: TRBV7-9; d_gene: TRBD2; j_gene: TRBJ2-1; CDR3aa: CASSLGTSGSKGEQFF; CDR3nt: TGTGCCAGCAGCTTAGGGACTAGCGGGAGTAAGGGTGAGCAGTTCTTC
abundance: .; v_gene: TRBV11-2; d_gene: TRBD2; j_gene: TRBJ2-1; CDR3aa: CASSLLRGGSNEQFF; CDR3nt: TGTGCCAGCAGCTTGTTGCGGGGGGGGTCCAATGAGCAGTTCTTC
abundance: .; v_gene: TRBV9; d_gene: TRBD1; j_gene: TRBJ2-5; CDR3aa: CASSHRERGRGETQYF; CDR3nt: TGTGCCAGCAGCCACAGGGAGAGGGGGCGAGGAGAGACCCAGTACTTC
abundance: few; v_gene: TRBV7-3; d_gene: .; j_gene: TRBJ1-2; CDR3aa: CASSHGLNYGYTF; CDR3nt: TGTGCCAGCAGTCATGGCCTTAACTATGGCTACACCTTC
abundance: few; v_gene: TRBV24-1; d_gene: TRBD1; j_gene: TRBJ2-7; CDR3aa: CATSDLGQAEISYEQYF; CDR3nt: TGTGCCACCAGTGATTTAGGACAGGCCGAAATCTCCTACGAGCAGTACTTC
abundance: .; v_gene: TRBV5-6; d_gene: TRBD2; j_gene: TRBJ2-7; CDR3aa: CASSFGLATSYEQYF; CDR3nt: TGTGCCAGCAGCTTCGGACTAGCAACCTCCTACGAGCAGTACTTC
abundance: few; v_gene: TRBV27; d_gene: TRBD1; j_gene: TRBJ2-7; CDR3aa: CASTRTGRDEQYF; CDR3nt: TGTGCCAGCACCCGGACAGGGCGGGACGAGCAGTACTTC
abundance: few; v_gene: TRBV5-1; d_gene: .; j_gene: TRBJ2-5; CDR3aa: CASRSTNYRGFQETQYF; CDR3nt: TGCGCCAGCAGAAGTACGAACTATAGGGGGTTTCAAGAGACCCAGTACTTC
abundance: .; v_gene: TRBV5-1; d_gene: .; j_gene: TRBJ2-7; CDR3aa: CASSLETGTTYEQYF; CDR3nt: TGCGCCAGCAGCTTAGAGACAGGGACTACCTACGAGCAGTACTTC
abundance: few; v_gene: TRBV11-2; d_gene: .; j_gene: TRBJ2-5; CDR3aa: CASSLVGGRETQYF; CDR3nt: TGTGCCAGCAGCTTAGTTGGGGGGAGAGAGACCCAGTACTTC
abundance: few; v_gene: TRBV7-9; d_gene: TRBD1; j_gene: TRBJ1-2; CDR3aa: CASSNLGQGLGGYTF; CDR3nt: TGTGCCAGCAGTAACCTGGGACAGGGGTTGGGTGGCTACACCTTC
abundance: .; v_gene: TRBV10-3; d_gene: TRBD2; j_gene: TRBJ2-2; CDR3aa: CAISDTGISGSGTGELFF; CDR3nt: TGTGCCATCAGCGACACAGGGATTAGCGGGAGCGGGACCGGGGAGCTGTTTTTT
abundance: .; v_gene: TRBV6-5; d_gene: .; j_gene: TRBJ1-4; CDR3aa: CASSYGGTNEKLFF; CDR3nt: TGTGCCAGCAGTTACGGGGGAACTAATGAAAAACTGTTTTTT
abundance: few; v_gene: TRBV5-4; d_gene: TRBD2; j_gene: TRBJ2-1; CDR3aa: CASSTRTSGIYNEQFF; CDR3nt: TGTGCCAGCAGCACGAGGACTAGCGGCATATACAATGAGCAGTTCTTC
abundance: .; v_gene: TRBV20-1; d_gene: TRBD2; j_gene: TRBJ2-5; CDR3aa: CSAIPGLAPRETQYF; CDR3nt: TGCAGTGCTATACCGGGACTAGCTCCCCGGGAGACCCAGTACTTC
abundance: few; v_gene: TRBV27; d_gene: .; j_gene: TRBJ1-2; CDR3aa: CASSLTVAYGYTF; CDR3nt: TGTGCCAGCAGTTTAACAGTCGCCTATGGCTACACCTTC
abundance: few; v_gene: TRBV4-1; d_gene: TRBD2; j_gene: TRBJ2-7; CDR3aa: CASSQVPPPGSSGRPYEQYF; CDR3nt: TGCGCCAGCAGCCAAGTCCCCCCGCCAGGGTCTAGCGGACGTCCCTACGAGCAGTACTTC
abundance: few; v_gene: TRBV7-3; d_gene: .; j_gene: TRBJ1-1; CDR3aa: CASSLMSGTEAFF; CDR3nt: TGTGCCAGCAGCTTAATGAGCGGGACTGAAGCTTTCTTT
abundance: many; v_gene: TRBV3-1; d_gene: .; j_gene: TRBJ1-3; CDR3aa: CASSQRTAGNTIYF; CDR3nt: TGTGCCAGCAGCCAGAGGACAGCTGGAAACACCATATATTTT
abundance: .; v_gene: TRBV12-3/TRBV12-4; d_gene: .; j_gene: TRBJ1-5; CDR3aa: CASSLAGRQPQHF; CDR3nt: TGTGCCAGCAGTTTGGCAGGGAGACAGCCCCAGCATTTT
abundance: .; v_gene: TRBV18; d_gene: .; j_gene: TRBJ2-1; CDR3aa: CASSPKEGNSYNEQFF; CDR3nt: TGTGCCAGCTCTCCTAAGGAGGGTAACTCCTACAATGAGCAGTTCTTC
abundance: few; v_gene: TRBV4-2; d_gene: .; j_gene: TRBJ1-5; CDR3aa: CASSQERGDTNQPQHF; CDR3nt: TGTGCCAGCAGCCAAGAAAGGGGAGACACCAATCAGCCCCAGCATTTT
abundance: few; v_gene: TRBV14; d_gene: TRBD2; j_gene: TRBJ2-1; CDR3aa: CASSQDSRTSGANEQFF; CDR3nt: TGTGCCAGCAGCCAAGATTCCAGGACTAGCGGGGCCAATGAGCAGTTCTTC
abundance: .; v_gene: TRBV30; d_gene: TRBD2; j_gene: TRBJ2-1; CDR3aa: CAWSASGGFNEQFF; CDR3nt: TGTGCCTGGAGTGCTAGCGGGGGTTTCAATGAGCAGTTCTTC
abundance: .; v_gene: TRBV6-1; d_gene: .; j_gene: TRBJ2-5; CDR3aa: CASNPTRVRRETQYF; CDR3nt: TGTGCCAGCAACCCCACAAGGGTACGAAGGGAGACCCAGTACTTC
abundance: .; v_gene: TRBV30; d_gene: TRBD1; j_gene: TRBJ2-1; CDR3aa: CAWSVGTGGFYEQFF; CDR3nt: TGTGCCTGGAGTGTGGGGACAGGGGGCTTCTATGAGCAGTTCTTC
abundance: .; v_gene: TRBV5-1; d_gene: .; j_gene: TRBJ1-2; CDR3aa: CASSPSGAGRDGYTF; CDR3nt: TGCGCCAGCAGCCCCAGCGGGGCAGGGAGGGATGGCTACACCTTC
abundance: .; v_gene: TRBV6-1; d_gene: TRBD1; j_gene: TRBJ2-7; CDR3aa: CASSTGTGSPYEQYF; CDR3nt: TGTGCCAGCAGTACCGGGACAGGGTCCCCGTACGAGCAGTACTTC
abundance: .; v_gene: TRBV27; d_gene: .; j_gene: TRBJ1-2; CDR3aa: CASSSKRPGYYYGYTF; CDR3nt: TGTGCCAGCAGTTCCAAGAGACCAGGGTATTATTATGGCTACACCTTC
abundance: .; v_gene: TRBV5-6; d_gene: .; j_gene: TRBJ2-7; CDR3aa: CASSLGTRNYEQYF; CDR3nt: TGTGCCAGCAGCTTGGGGACCCGAAACTACGAGCAGTACTTC
abundance: .; v_gene: TRBV20-1; d_gene: .; j_gene: TRBJ1-1; CDR3aa: CSASDGWTPTGAFF; CDR3nt: TGCAGTGCTAGTGATGGGTGGACCCCTACAGGGGCTTTCTTT
abundance: .; v_gene: TRBV27; d_gene: TRBD2; j_gene: TRBJ2-5; CDR3aa: CASSGDHWGGQETQYF; CDR3nt: TGTGCCAGCAGTGGAGACCATTGGGGGGGCCAAGAGACCCAGTACTTC
abundance: .; v_gene: TRBV5-1; d_gene: TRBD2; j_gene: TRBJ2-1; CDR3aa: CASSLVLAGGYYNEQFF; CDR3nt: TGCGCCAGCAGCTTGGTTCTAGCGGGAGGCTACTACAATGAGCAGTTCTTC
abundance: few; v_gene: TRBV4-1; d_gene: .; j_gene: TRBJ2-1; CDR3aa: CASTFTPIADEQFF; CDR3nt: TGCGCCAGCACCTTCACTCCCATAGCCGATGAGCAGTTCTTC
abundance: .; v_gene: TRBV7-3; d_gene: .; j_gene: TRBJ2-6; CDR3aa: CASSPQLPGANVLTF; CDR3nt: TGTGCCAGCAGCCCCCAGCTCCCCGGGGCCAACGTCCTGACTTTC
abundance: .; v_gene: TRBV9; d_gene: TRBD2; j_gene: TRBJ2-3; CDR3aa: CASSVTSAGLQGDTQYF; CDR3nt: TGTGCCAGCAGCGTTACTAGCGCCGGCCTGCAGGGAGATACGCAGTATTTT
abundance: few; v_gene: TRBV29-1; d_gene: TRBD1; j_gene: TRBJ1-2; CDR3aa: CSVLSLGQGAGMNYGYTF; CDR3nt: TGCAGCGTTCTCTCCCTGGGACAGGGGGCCGGAATGAACTATGGCTACACCTTC
abundance: few; v_gene: TRBV29-1; d_gene: .; j_gene: TRBJ2-3; CDR3aa: CSVVVGITDTQYF; CDR3nt: TGCAGCGTTGTGGTGGGAATCACAGATACGCAGTATTTT
abundance: .; v_gene: TRBV18; d_gene: .; j_gene: TRBJ2-5; CDR3aa: CASSPGMQETQYF; CDR3nt: TGTGCCAGCTCACCCGGTATGCAAGAGACCCAGTACTTC
abundance: .; v_gene: TRBV20-1; d_gene: .; j_gene: TRBJ1-2; CDR3aa: CSARTGQSRHGYTF; CDR3nt: TGCAGTGCTAGAACCGGACAGTCACGTCATGGCTACACCTTC
abundance: few; v_gene: TRBV7-9; d_gene: .; j_gene: TRBJ2-7; CDR3aa: CATSRVPGQSYEQYF; CDR3nt: TGTGCCACTAGCAGGGTACCCGGTCAGAGCTACGAGCAGTACTTC
abundance: few; v_gene: TRBV7-2; d_gene: .; j_gene: TRBJ2-3; CDR3aa: CASSLQGPLGDTQYF; CDR3nt: TGTGCCAGCAGCTTACAGGGACCCCTGGGAGATACGCAGTATTTT
abundance: few; v_gene: TRBV11-1; d_gene: .; j_gene: TRBJ1-5; CDR3aa: CASSLRTKHF; CDR3nt: TGTGCCAGCAGCTTACGTACAAAGCATTTT
abundance: .; v_gene: TRBV19; d_gene: .; j_gene: TRBJ1-5; CDR3aa: CASSVGKGNQPQHF; CDR3nt: TGTGCCAGTAGTGTGGGAAAGGGCAATCAGCCCCAGCATTTT
abundance: .; v_gene: TRBV29-1; d_gene: TRBD1; j_gene: TRBJ2-2; CDR3aa: CSVEEGTALTGELFF; CDR3nt: TGCAGCGTTGAAGAAGGGACAGCTCTCACCGGGGAGCTGTTTTTT
abundance: .; v_gene: TRBV2; d_gene: TRBD2; j_gene: TRBJ2-1; CDR3aa: CASSERLAGGYNEQFF; CDR3nt: TGTGCCAGCAGTGAAAGGCTAGCGGGAGGTTACAATGAGCAGTTCTTC
abundance: few; v_gene: TRBV12-3/TRBV12-4; d_gene: .; j_gene: TRBJ1-2; CDR3aa: CASSLGRAYGYTF; CDR3nt: TGTGCCAGCAGTTTGGGGAGGGCCTATGGCTACACCTTC